This T cell receptor beta chain was retrieved from a study of circulating tumor DNA in untreated peripheral T-cell lymphoma (dated by TCRdb to 2020 to 2022). Overall study results and their limits: Tumor-specific clonotypes were identified in about 77% of patients, from 86% of baseline tissues and around 67% of baseline serum samples.

The CDR3 measures 17 amino acids from cysteine to phenylalanine. The read is trimmed to its CDR3 DNA, 51 bases read in frame from base 1. Ends trimmed: V by 10 bases, J by 2 bases; bases unmatched to a gene: 16. The germline V gene gives CDR1 as MNHGY and CDR2 as SAAAGT. Preparation of the library involved the immunoSEQ multiplex PCR assay. The source is immuneACCESS, and TCRdb retained only in-frame sequences with V and J called. Part of the clones is not carried over; for the studies checked, unresolved V genes explain less than half of this, and the remainder is unexplained. The sample profile shows about 2,400 clones; roughly 86% of them were found once. The ten largest clones take up about 31% of the sample. This clone was seen only once. Its antigen remains unidentified. Base-call qualities are not available, and no considerably larger clone is one nucleotide away. Baseline tumor tissue collected before treatment was sequenced to identify tumor-specific TCR clonotypes. Next-generation sequencing of T-cell receptor sequences was used to monitor peripheral T-cell lymphoma patients receiving frontline treatment on a trial.

The sequencing input was tumor tissue. This chain joins TRBV6-8 to TRBJ2-1; 8 central nucleotides agree with TRBD2. This clonotype was sampled from a human donor with peripheral T-cell lymphoma. The nucleotide sequence reads TGTGCCATCAGCCAACTCCTGACTAGCGAGGCCTACAATGAGCAGTTCTTC. Translated, it gives CAISQLLTSEAYNEQFF.